Following are 19 T cell receptor beta chains from one sample sequenced in a study of long-term antiretroviral therapy in people with HIV. The assay, immunoSEQ v3.0, was run at survey level. Sequencing used immunoSEQ multiplex PCR; TCRdb keeps in-frame clones, though not all of them. The sample consists of roughly 30,000 clones, approximately 90% of them appearing once. Sequenced here: unsorted PBMCs, sampled 3.1 years after starting antiretroviral therapy. These receptor sequences come from a man between 18 and 35 years old with HIV.

V usage is TRBV9 and J usage is TRBJ2-5, with 7 bases identical to TRBD1. The CDR3 totals 13 residues. CDR1 SGDLS and CDR2 YYNGEE come from the germline V gene. Unmatched junction bases numbered 5, after V lost 4 bases and J lost 5 bases. CDR3 nucleotides: TGTGCCAGCAGCAGCGACAGGGATGAGACCCAGTACTTC. Its protein product is CASSSDRDETQYF.

This sequence joins TRBV6-1 and TRBJ2-7, with TRBD2 identical over 11 bases. Germline CDR1 MNHNS, CDR2 SASEGT. This CDR3 region has 15 residues. V lost 2 bases, J lost 2 bases, and 2 bases stayed unmatched. The CDR3 sequence is CASSETLAGAYEQYF. CDR3 DNA sequence: TGTGCCAGCAGTGAAACACTAGCGGGAGCCTACGAGCAGTACTTC.

The chain couples TRBV6-1 to TRBJ1-3, with D hard to call. CDR1 MNHNS and CDR2 SASEGT come from the germline V gene. Trimming left V 6 bases short and J 3 bases short, with 9 bases between. The CDR3 runs to 13 residues. This CDR3 is CASRHGNGNTIYF. CDR3 coding DNA: TGTGCCAGCAGGCATGGGAATGGAAACACCATATATTTT.

The V call is TRBV5-1, the J call TRBJ2-3; D is ambiguous. This CDR3 has 14 amino acids. Germline CDR1 is SGHRS and CDR2 is YFSETQ. V was shortened by 0 bases and J by 2 bases, with 7 bases between the two germline ends. The CDR3 DNA follows: TGCGCCAGCAGCTTGGGAGAGGACACAGATACGCAGTATTTT. Translation: CASSLGEDTDTQYF.

The chain employs TRBV28 and TRBJ1-2; a weak D match, TRBD1 (5 bases). The germline gives CDR1 MDHEN, CDR2 SYDVKM. V was pared by 3 bases and J by 3 bases, with 8 bases between. This CDR3 comprises 13 residues. The CDR3 DNA follows: TGTGCCAGCAGTTTTGGGGGGGACTATGGCTACACCTTC. Translated, it gives CASSFGGDYGYTF.

The chain uses TRBV27 and TRBJ1-1; no definite D call. Germline CDR1 MNHEY, CDR2 SMNVEV (reference sequence). This CDR3 has 13 residues. V gave up 3 bases and J gave up 1 base, with 6 bases separating them. CDR3 loop: CASSLGRNTEAFF. CDR3 DNA: TGTGCCAGCAGTTTGGGCAGGAACACTGAAGCTTTCTTT.

This chain joins TRBV7-9 and TRBJ1-5; D gene uncertain. The CDR3 extends over 15 amino acids. Trimming pared 5 bases from V and 4 bases from J, leaving 15 bases between. CDR1 is SEHNR and CDR2 is FQNEAQ in the germline V gene (reference sequence). CDR3 sequence reads: CASSPDGVKNQPQHF. CDR3 sequence (DNA): TGTGCCAGCAGCCCCGACGGGGTCAAGAATCAGCCCCAGCATTTT.

The chain has TRBV11-3 and TRBJ2-1, with 7 bases that match TRBD1. The CDR3 loop spans 17 amino acids. Germline lookup yields CDR1 SGHNT and CDR2 YENEEA. V shed 1 base and J 0 bases; nucleotides not matched to a gene: 6. CDR3 in amino acids: CASSLGWRQGSYNEQFF. DNA of the CDR3: TGTGCCAGCAGCTTAGGGTGGAGACAGGGCTCCTACAATGAGCAGTTCTTC.

The sample holds a few counts of this clone. V usage is TRBV4-2 and J usage is TRBJ2-1, with D unclear. V shed 0 bases and J shed 6 bases, with 6 bases lying between them. This CDR3 contains 13 residues. Germline CDR1 is LGHNA and CDR2 is YNFKEQ. CDR3 residues: CASSQDLGNEQFF. The CDR3 DNA sequence: TGTGCCAGCAGCCAAGATCTTGGCAATGAGCAGTTCTTC.

The V and J genes are TRBV7-2 and TRBJ1-5; 7 positions match TRBD1. V was pared by 1 base and J by 5 bases, with 11 bases of the junction left unmatched. Germline CDR1 is SGHTA and CDR2 is FQGNSA. The CDR3 length is 17 residues. In DNA, the CDR3 is TGTGCCAGCAGCTTAGTGCACAGGGGAGATTGGGATCAGCCCCAGCATTTT. This gives the protein CASSLVHRGDWDQPQHF.

The chain is built from TRBV7-2 and TRBJ2-7, with D uncertain. V gave up 3 bases and J gave up 5 bases, with 8 bases separating them. The CDR3 totals 12 residues. The germline V gene encodes CDR1 SGHTA and CDR2 FQGNSA. The DNA for the CDR3 is TGTGCCAGCAGCTTTGGACCGGACGAGCAGTACTTC. Translating gives CASSFGPDEQYF.

The rearrangement links TRBV6-1 to TRBJ1-3; D remains unclear. Germline-derived CDR1 and CDR2 are MNHNS and SASEGT. V was trimmed by 4 bases and J by 5 bases, leaving 6 bases between them. The CDR3 runs to 12 residues. The CDR3 bases are TGTGCCAGCAGTGCGATGAGAAACACCATATATTTT. Encoded protein: CASSAMRNTIYF.

This rearrangement joins TRBV27 to TRBJ2-5; 8 bases align to TRBD1. The CDR3 runs 14 residues. From germline, CDR1 is MNHEY and CDR2 SMNVEV (reference sequence). The junction had 5 bases not matched to a gene; V was cut back by 6 bases and J by 2 bases. CDR3: CASRSGGWQETQYF. DNA of the CDR3: TGTGCCAGCAGGTCAGGGGGCTGGCAAGAGACCCAGTACTTC.

This chain joins TRBV19 and TRBJ1-5; 7 bases map to TRBD1. With 11 bases clipped from V and 5 bases from J, the junction kept 6 bases outside the gene matches. Germline CDR1 reads LNHDA; CDR2 reads SQIVND (reference sequence). The CDR3 spans 12 residues. In DNA, the CDR3 is TGTGCCTCAAGGGGGCCCCATCAGCCCCAGCATTTT. This sequence encodes CASRGPHQPQHF.

This chain uses TRBV7-9 with TRBJ1-6; D unclear. This CDR3 region has 14 residues. The germline V gene encodes CDR1 SEHNR and CDR2 FQNEAQ (reference sequence). Trimming cost V 3 bases and J 2 bases, with 5 bases left between them. The CDR3 reads CASSFGAYNSPLHF. The CDR3 nucleotides are TGTGCCAGCAGCTTCGGGGCCTATAATTCACCCCTCCACTTT.

This chain uses TRBV30 with TRBJ1-1; D remains unclear. Germline V gene data show CDR1 as GTSNPN and CDR2 as SVGIG (reference sequence). V was shortened by 3 bases and J by 1 base, with 9 bases between the two germline ends. The CDR3 has 13 residues. Here the CDR3 reads CAWSHMRNTEAFF. CDR3 in DNA: TGTGCCTGGAGCCATATGAGGAACACTGAAGCTTTCTTT.

This rearrangement joins TRBV18 to TRBJ2-5; TRBD1 is a possible D gene (5 bases). Germline lookup yields CDR1 KGHSH and CDR2 LQKENI. Trimming removed 3 bases from V and 2 bases from J, with 10 bases in between. The length of the CDR3 is 14 residues. CDR3 sequence reads: CASSPTGAQETQYF. CDR3 nucleotide sequence: TGTGCCAGCTCACCTACTGGGGCACAAGAGACCCAGTACTTC.

This clone was observed a handful of times. This chain uses TRBV30 with TRBJ1-1; D remains unclear. With 3 bases removed from V and 1 base from J, the gap between germline ends came to 6 bases. The CDR3 has 12 residues. The germline V gene encodes CDR1 GTSNPN and CDR2 SVGIG (reference sequence). CDR3 amino acids: CAWRAGNTEAFF. DNA of the CDR3: TGTGCCTGGAGAGCAGGGAACACTGAAGCTTTCTTT.

The chain combines TRBV11-2 with TRBJ2-3; TRBD2 matches 9 bases. CDR1 and CDR2 from the germline V gene are SGHAT and FQNNGV. The trim removed 6 bases at V and 0 bases at J, leaving 13 bases unmatched. The CDR3 runs 18 residues. The CDR3 DNA follows: TGTGCCAGCAGTCCCCTAGTAGCGGGGGCCCTCAGCACAGATACGCAGTATTTT. It encodes CASSPLVAGALSTDTQYF.